This T cell receptor (beta chain) was obtained from a study of graft-versus-host responses after intestinal transplantation. Libraries were prepared by immunoSEQ multiplex PCR; TCRdb keeps only in-frame clonotypes and omits some of them. The data show fewer than 75,000 clones, with about 87% seen just once and less than 2% held by the top ten. A remark on this clone: The antigen is undetermined.

Trimming left V 5 bases short and J 3 bases short, with 11 bases between. This CDR3 contains 14 residues. Per the germline V gene, CDR1 is SGHVS and CDR2 is FNYEAQ. Study-level results: Maximum circulating GvH clone levels tracked with early post-transplant HvG decreases. GvH clones were found in recipient marrow; some appeared first in ileum or blood. Individuals who had graft-donor T cell macrochimerism had allografts that showed high graft-versus-host to host-versus-graft clonal ratios.

Sequenced material: PBMCs, taken 26 days after transplant. The sequence came from a human patient who received an intestinal transplant, so some T cells may come from the graft donor. The rearrangement joins TRBV7-6 to TRBJ1-5; D is perhaps TRBD1 (5 bases). CDR3 DNA sequence: TGTGCCAGCAGCCCGGACACGGCCAATCAGCCCCAGCATTTT. This translates into CASSPDTANQPQHF.